Listed below are T cell receptor beta chains from one sample, sequenced in a study of T-cell memory formation after mild COVID-19. TCRdb independently ran MiXCR on the 5' RACE reads; one entry per CDR3 protein. The sample gives 280,000 or so distinct CDR3 sequences, 8% to 9% of which show up once; less than 25% is in the top ten. Sequencing was carried out using PBMCs or a T cell subset sorted from them (not recorded which). These receptors originate from a young man who had mild COVID-19 (a few samples of this study predate the infection). Cell type and time point are not known. The conserved cysteine and the conserved F or W are not part of the CDR3 here. The D gene is left open where the match is weak. A row's size may be missing; if present it is once, few, many or a size class.

CDR3aa | d_gene | j_gene | abundance | v_gene
ASRGTGSGNQPQH | TRBD1 | TRBJ1-5 | NA | TRBV6-5
ASRVEGPYSNQPQH | NA | TRBJ1-5 | many | TRBV12-3/TRBV12-4
SAGGGRGSYEQY | TRBD2 | TRBJ2-7 | NA | TRBV20-1
ASSDPGLRTTQY | NA | TRBJ2-5 | NA | TRBV25-1
ASSWQDVTGELF | NA | TRBJ2-2 | few | TRBV12-3/TRBV12-4
ASSLRGSAKTEAF | NA | TRBJ1-1 | few | TRBV5-1
ASSPPRLRGNEQF | NA | TRBJ2-1 | NA | TRBV18
ASSWGNTGELF | NA | TRBJ2-2 | many | TRBV12-3/TRBV12-4
SARGGSGGPTGTDTQY | TRBD2 | TRBJ2-3 | NA | TRBV20-1
SVLGQGITEAF | TRBD1 | TRBJ1-1 | NA | TRBV29-1
ASSLGLGLSNEQF | NA | TRBJ2-1 | few | TRBV7-9
ASSLWVVQETQY | NA | TRBJ2-5 | NA | TRBV12-3/TRBV12-4
SAQDRGRKDGYT | NA | TRBJ1-2 | NA | TRBV20-1
SASGRLGANVLT | NA | TRBJ2-6 | NA | TRBV20-1
ATSREATFTGELF | NA | TRBJ2-2 | many | TRBV15
SVGGAPTGGYT | NA | TRBJ1-2 | NA | TRBV29-1
ASSIPGGSPLH | NA | TRBJ1-6 | few | TRBV19
ASSQAVGGELF | NA | TRBJ1-4 | few | TRBV4-1
ASSPTSGVINYNEQF | TRBD2 | TRBJ2-1 | few | TRBV5-1
AWGLLAQETQY | NA | TRBJ2-5 | few | TRBV30
ASSQEGQWPSTEAF | NA | TRBJ1-1 | few | TRBV4-1
ASGTSPGETQY | TRBD2 | TRBJ2-5 | NA | TRBV27
ASSQEGRGTYEQY | NA | TRBJ2-7 | few | TRBV14
ASRVLAGGPVDTQY | TRBD2 | TRBJ2-3 | NA | TRBV12-3/TRBV12-4
ASSQCRHVGEQF | NA | TRBJ2-1 | many | TRBV23-1
ASSYQGARNEQY | TRBD1 | TRBJ2-7 | NA | TRBV6-6
ASTNTGRRDTIY | NA | TRBJ1-3 | many | TRBV12-3/TRBV12-4
ASSYSMDTQY | NA | TRBJ2-3 | NA | TRBV6-2/TRBV6-3
ASNFKGSSYEQY | NA | TRBJ2-7 | many | TRBV12-3/TRBV12-4
ASSLAVYNEQF | NA | TRBJ2-1 | many | TRBV7-2
ASSSGSLGEKLF | NA | TRBJ1-4 | many | TRBV12-3/TRBV12-4
ASSESASPYGYT | NA | TRBJ1-2 | NA | TRBV10-2
ASSLGRQGNNEQF | TRBD1 | TRBJ2-1 | NA | TRBV18
ASRPGQSYNEQF | TRBD1 | TRBJ2-1 | many | TRBV2
ASSLSRFPTQY | NA | TRBJ2-3 | NA | TRBV14
ASSLGSLYEQY | NA | TRBJ2-7 | NA | TRBV5-1
ASSGTNTSSTDTQY | NA | TRBJ2-3 | few | TRBV6-5
ASSAGTVNTEAF | NA | TRBJ1-1 | few | TRBV6-5
ASSFRTGDEAF | TRBD1 | TRBJ1-1 | few | TRBV7-9
ASSHGGAQGIVTQY | TRBD2 | TRBJ2-5 | few | TRBV27